These 27 T cell receptor beta chains came from one sample sequenced in a study of radiotherapy plus CTLA-4 blockade in lung cancer. Assay: immunoSEQ multiplex PCR; the TCRdb copy retains only in-frame clones and omits some. The sample consists of 30,000 to 45,000 clones, just under 75% of them appearing once. Sequenced material: peripheral blood, taken from a patient treated with radiotherapy plus ipilimumab. The receptors here all came from a human donor with non-small cell lung cancer who had stable disease on radiotherapy plus ipilimumab.

This clone was seen ten or more times. The chain couples TRBV5-6 to TRBJ2-7; TRBD2 aligns across 9 bases. CDR3 length equals 14 residues. Losses at the gene ends were 5 bases for V and 2 bases for J; bases not matched to a gene: 5. The germline gives CDR1 SGHDT, CDR2 YYEEEE. The CDR3: CASSLAGPPYEQYF. The CDR3 DNA reads as TGTGCCAGCAGTCTAGCGGGGCCCCCCTACGAGCAGTACTTC. Full variable domain (outside the CDR3, taken from reference TRBV5-6 and TRBJ2-7): DAGVTQSPTHLIKTRGQQVTLRCSPKSGHDTVSWYQQALGQGPQFIFQYYEEEERQRGNFPDRFSGHQFPNYSSELNVNALLLGDSALYLCASSLAGPPYEQYFGPGTRLTVT.

V gene TRBV27 combines with J gene TRBJ1-2, with a weak D call TRBD1 (5 bases). Germline loops: CDR1 MNHEY, CDR2 SMNVEV (reference sequence). Deletions cut 4 bases from V and 7 bases from J, with 10 bases between. CDR3 length equals 12 residues. The CDR3 region has the DNA TGTGCCAGCAGTTCAGGGTTAAGTGGCTACACCTTC. It yields the protein CASSSGLSGYTF.

The V call is TRBV7-9, the J call TRBJ1-4; D gene ambiguous. The CDR3 runs 16 residues. V shed 1 base and J shed 6 bases, with 15 bases lying between them. In germline, CDR1 is SEHNR, CDR2 FQNEAQ (reference sequence). This CDR3 is CASSLGTAKQHEKLFF. The CDR3 DNA reads TGTGCCAGCAGCTTAGGCACAGCCAAGCAACATGAAAAACTGTTTTTT.

The chain combines TRBV5-4 with TRBJ2-5; 9 bases align to TRBD1. From germline, CDR1 is SGHNT and CDR2 YYREEE (reference sequence). The CDR3 has 15 residues. V was clipped by 4 bases and J by 2 bases; unmatched bases: 6. CDR3 nucleotides: TGTGCCAGCAGCCAGACAGGGGGGATTCAAGAGACCCAGTACTTC. It is translated as CASSQTGGIQETQYF.

The chain's CDR3 is CASSFLGGIGEQFF. In DNA form, the CDR3 reads TGTGCCAGCAGTTTTCTTGGGGGCATAGGTGAGCAGTTCTTC. The genes are TRBV27 and TRBJ2-1, with a tentative D call TRBD1 (6 bases). Between the trimmed V and J ends, which lost 3 bases and 9 bases, there was a span of 15 bases. Germline CDR1 reads MNHEY; CDR2 reads SMNVEV (reference sequence). CDR3 length: 14 amino acids.

This rearrangement joins TRBV10-3 to TRBJ1-3; D is possibly TRBD1 (6 bases). The germline V and J ends were trimmed by 6 bases and 1 base, with 13 bases remaining between them. The CDR3 runs to 15 residues. Germline V gene sequence: CDR1 ENHRY, CDR2 SYGVKD. CDR3 DNA sequence: TGTGCCATCAGCCCAGGGGCACCATCTGGAAACACCATATATTTT. Encoded protein: CAISPGAPSGNTIYF.

This sequence joins TRBV2 and TRBJ1-6; 8 nucleotides line up with TRBD1. The germline CDR1 and CDR2 sequences are SNHLY and FYNNEI. The length of the CDR3 is 13 residues. J gave up 10 bases and V 7 bases, and 6 bases lay outside the gene matches. CDR3 coding DNA: TGTGCCAGCACGGACAGGGAACGCTCACCCCTCCACTTT. This translates into CASTDRERSPLHF.

This sequence joins TRBV7-9 and TRBJ2-1, with D perhaps TRBD2 (5 bases). In germline, CDR1 is SEHNR, CDR2 FQNEAQ (reference sequence). Trimming removed 5 bases from V and 4 bases from J, with 15 bases in between. CDR3 size: 15 residues. The CDR3 loop is CASSPWQDLYNEQFF. The CDR3 coding sequence is TGTGCCAGCAGCCCATGGCAGGACTTATACAATGAGCAGTTCTTC.

A few counts support this clone. This sequence joins TRBV6-5 and TRBJ1-1; D is possibly TRBD1 (6 bases). V was cut by 6 bases and J by 5 bases, with 13 bases left in between. The germline CDR1 and CDR2 sequences are MNHEY and SVGAGI. The CDR3 runs to 13 residues. CDR3 sequence: CASSREGGTEAFF. CDR3 nucleotide sequence: TGTGCCAGCAGCAGAGAGGGGGGGACTGAAGCTTTCTTT.

This clone came up a few times. The chain has TRBV5-1 and TRBJ1-2; D unresolved. Germline V gives CDR1 SGHRS, CDR2 YFSETQ. The V gene lost 5 bases and the J gene lost 4 bases, with 18 bases spanning the gap. This CDR3 is built from 15 residues. The CDR3 coding sequence is TGCGCCAGCAGTCAGGAGGGTGGATCAGCCTATGGCTACACCTTC. Amino acids: CASSQEGGSAYGYTF.

The V gene is TRBV5-1, the J gene TRBJ2-1; TRBD2 aligns across 8 bases. The CDR3 totals 15 residues. CDR1 is SGHRS and CDR2 is YFSETQ in the germline V gene. V lost 2 bases and J lost 4; bases outside the gene matches: 5. The CDR3 DNA is TGCGCCAGCAGCTTAACTAGCGGAGTTTACAATGAGCAGTTCTTC. It translates to CASSLTSGVYNEQFF.

The chain joins TRBV18 to TRBJ1-3; D call uncertain. The V and J ends lost 3 bases and 4 bases respectively, with 13 bases between them. This CDR3 contains 15 residues. CDR1 and CDR2 (germline): KGHSH, LQKENI. The CDR3 loop is CASSPPTNRGNTIYF. The DNA of the CDR3 is TGTGCCAGCTCACCCCCCACCAATCGGGGAAACACCATATATTTT.

The J gene is TRBJ1-1, the V gene TRBV11-3, with D unresolved. Trimming took off 1 base at V and 6 bases at J, with 12 bases between the two ends. CDR3 length equals 14 residues. Germline V CDR1 and CDR2: SGHNT, YENEEA. CDR3 DNA sequence: TGTGCCAGCAGCTTAGGGGAGGGTGTGTCTGAAGCTTTCTTT. Its protein product is CASSLGEGVSEAFF.

This sequence joins TRBV5-1 and TRBJ2-3; perhaps TRBD2 as D (5 bases). Germline CDR1 SGHRS, CDR2 YFSETQ. The CDR3 covers 16 residues. V shed 0 bases and J shed 0 bases, with 11 bases lying between them. This CDR3 is CASSLAGTSSTDTQYF. DNA for the CDR3: TGCGCCAGCAGCTTGGCGGGAACCAGTAGCACAGATACGCAGTATTTT.

The CDR3 loop reads CASSTDRGGVSPLHF. The CDR3 region has the DNA TGCGCCAGCAGTACGGACAGGGGGGGTGTTTCACCCCTCCACTTT. This chain joins TRBV4-1 and TRBJ1-6, with TRBD1 matching over 10 bases. J lost 9 bases, V lost 6 bases, and 8 bases had no gene match. The CDR3 is made up of 15 amino acids. The germline gives CDR1 MGHRA, CDR2 YSYEKL.

The rearrangement joins TRBV11-3 to TRBJ1-2; a possible D gene is TRBD1 (6 bases). The CDR3 runs 14 residues. From germline, CDR1 is SGHNT and CDR2 YENEEA. V lost 5 bases, J lost 8 bases, and 18 bases lay in between. Here the CDR3 reads CASSPRGGGAGYTF. The CDR3 coding sequence is TGTGCCAGCAGCCCCAGAGGGGGGGGTGCAGGCTACACCTTC.

The chain uses TRBV18 and TRBJ1-4; tentatively, D is TRBD1 (6 bases). Germline values: CDR1 KGHSH, CDR2 LQKENI. V was trimmed by 2 bases and J by 7 bases, leaving 11 bases between them. The CDR3 runs 14 residues. The CDR3 DNA sequence: TGTGCCAGCTCACCAGCGGGGGCGCGTGAAAAACTGTTTTTT. Amino acids: CASSPAGAREKLFF.

The chain's CDR3 is CASRRTGGTEAFF. For the CDR3, the DNA is TGTGCCAGCAGGAGGACAGGGGGCACTGAAGCTTTCTTT. The rearrangement joins TRBV11-1 to TRBJ1-1, with 10 bases matching TRBD1. The V gene end was trimmed by 6 bases and the J gene end by 4 bases; junction bases not matched to a gene: 2. This CDR3 region has 13 residues. Germline CDR1 reads SGHAT; CDR2 reads FQDESV (reference sequence). The full variable domain, rest sourced from reference TRBV11-1 and TRBJ1-1, is EAEVAQSPRYKITEKSQAVAFWCDPISGHATLYWYRQILGQGPELLVQFQDESVVDDSQLPKDRFSAERLKGVDSTLKIQPAELGDSAMYLCASRRTGGTEAFFGQGTRLTVV.

This chain uses TRBV11-2 with TRBJ1-3; 9 bases are shared with TRBD1. V gave up 0 bases and J gave up 2 bases; unmatched junction bases: 14. The CDR3 extends over 20 amino acids. The V gene's germline CDR1 is SGHAT and CDR2 FQNNGV. In DNA, the CDR3 is TGTGCCAGCAGCTTAGAGTTTGGGGGGGGGACAGGGCTGACTGGAAACACCATATATTTT. Residues: CASSLEFGGGTGLTGNTIYF.

This clone appeared a few times. The V and J genes are TRBV5-1 and TRBJ1-2; D remains unclear. Trimming shortened V by 0 bases and J by 8 bases, and 17 bases separated the two germline ends. From germline, CDR1 is SGHRS and CDR2 YFSETQ. The CDR3 is made up of 15 amino acids. The CDR3 region has the DNA TGCGCCAGCAGCTTGGCCGGGGAAGCGATAGGCGGCTACACCTTC. Amino acids: CASSLAGEAIGGYTF.

The chain couples TRBV11-3 to TRBJ1-1; D not resolved. V was cut by 3 bases and J by 6 bases, with 14 bases left in between. The CDR3 runs 14 residues. Germline V gene data show CDR1 as SGHNT and CDR2 as YENEEA. The CDR3 sequence is CASSFGPTRAEAFF. The CDR3 DNA sequence: TGTGCCAGCAGCTTCGGACCCACTAGGGCTGAAGCTTTCTTT.

The rearrangement uses TRBV6-6 and TRBJ2-2, with D unclear. The CDR3 consists of 14 residues. Germline V gene sequence: CDR1 MNHNY, CDR2 SVGAGI (reference sequence). Trimming removed 4 bases at V and 3 bases at J, with 9 bases between. CDR3 region: CASSSGFDTGELFF. The CDR3, as DNA: TGTGCCAGCAGTTCCGGGTTCGACACCGGGGAGCTGTTTTTT.

The rearrangement joins TRBV21-1 to TRBJ1-2; TRBD1 is the table's D call, not checked against the DNA. TRBV21-1 counts as a pseudogene. This CDR3 spans 16 amino acids. CDR3 sequence reads: CASSNVRRRGGYGYTF. In DNA form, the CDR3 reads TGTGCCAGCAGCAACGTGAGACGAAGAGGGGGCTATGGCTACACCTTC.

The CDR3 coding sequence is TGTGCCAGCAGCGTGTCCGGGACAGGGTTTGCTTTCTTT. Translation gives CASSVSGTGFAFF. The chain uses TRBV11-3 and TRBJ1-1, with TRBD1 matching over 9 bases. Unmatched junction bases numbered 9, after V lost 5 bases and J lost 11 bases. The V gene's germline CDR1 is SGHNT and CDR2 YENEEA. The CDR3 contains 13 residues.

The rearrangement uses TRBV2 and TRBJ2-1; 8 positions match TRBD1. CDR3 length: 14 amino acids. Losses at the gene ends were 7 bases for V and 9 bases for J; bases not matched to a gene: 11. Germline V gene data show CDR1 as SNHLY and CDR2 as FYNNEI. CDR3 bases: TGTGCCAGCAAACTCGGGACAGGTGGAGGTGAGCAGTTCTTC. Amino acid sequence: CASKLGTGGGEQFF. Full variable domain (outside the CDR3, taken from reference TRBV2 and TRBJ2-1): EPEVTQTPSHQVTQMGQEVILRCVPISNHLYFYWYRQILGQKVEFLVSFYNNEISEKSEIFDDQFSVERPDGSNFTLKIRSTKLEDSAMYFCASKLGTGGGEQFFGPGTRLTVL.

This clone occurred a few times. The rearrangement links TRBV7-9 to TRBJ2-1; D remains unclear. The CDR3 spans 12 residues. Germline V CDR1 and CDR2: SEHNR, FQNEAQ (reference sequence). Trimming cost V 3 bases and J 7 bases, with 7 bases left between them. The CDR3 loop reads CASSLNLNEQFF. DNA of the CDR3: TGTGCCAGCAGCTTGAACCTAAATGAGCAGTTCTTC.

This clone was observed at least ten times. The V and J genes are TRBV5-1 and TRBJ2-7, with TRBD1 matching 9 bases. CDR1 is SGHRS, CDR2 YFSETQ, per germline. This CDR3 is 14 amino acids long. After removal of 4 bases from V and 4 bases from J, the junction contained 6 bases not matched to a gene. The DNA of the CDR3 is TGCGCCAGCAGCGTGGGACAGGGAGGTTACGAGCAGTACTTC. It specifies CASSVGQGGYEQYF.